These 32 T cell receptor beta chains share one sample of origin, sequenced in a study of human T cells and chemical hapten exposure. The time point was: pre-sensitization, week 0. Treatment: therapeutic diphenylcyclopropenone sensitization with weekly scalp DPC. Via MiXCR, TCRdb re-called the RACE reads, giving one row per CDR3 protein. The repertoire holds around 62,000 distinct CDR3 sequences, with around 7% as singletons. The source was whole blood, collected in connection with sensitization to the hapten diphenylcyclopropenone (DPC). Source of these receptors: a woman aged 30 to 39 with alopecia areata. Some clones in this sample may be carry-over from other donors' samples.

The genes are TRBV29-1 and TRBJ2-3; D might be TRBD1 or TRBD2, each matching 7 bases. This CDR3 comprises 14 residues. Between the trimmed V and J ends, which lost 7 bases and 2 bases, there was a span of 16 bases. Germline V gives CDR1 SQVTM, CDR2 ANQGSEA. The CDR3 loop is CSAAGGGLTDTQYF. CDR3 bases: TGCAGCGCCGCAGGGGGGGGGCTCACAGATACGCAGTATTTT.

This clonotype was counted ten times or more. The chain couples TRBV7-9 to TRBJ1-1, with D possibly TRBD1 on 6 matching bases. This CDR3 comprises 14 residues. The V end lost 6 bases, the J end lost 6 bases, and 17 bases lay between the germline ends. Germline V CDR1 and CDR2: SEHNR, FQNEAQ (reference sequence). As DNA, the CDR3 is TGTGCCAGCAGTTCCACAGGGATCTCGGCTGAAGCTTTCTTT. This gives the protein CASSSTGISAEAFF.

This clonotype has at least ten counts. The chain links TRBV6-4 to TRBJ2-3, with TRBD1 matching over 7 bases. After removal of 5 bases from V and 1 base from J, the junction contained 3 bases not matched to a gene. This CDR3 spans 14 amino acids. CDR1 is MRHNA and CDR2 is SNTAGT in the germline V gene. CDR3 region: CASSTGAGTDTQYF. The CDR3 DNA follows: TGTGCCAGCAGTACAGGGGCGGGCACAGATACGCAGTATTTT.

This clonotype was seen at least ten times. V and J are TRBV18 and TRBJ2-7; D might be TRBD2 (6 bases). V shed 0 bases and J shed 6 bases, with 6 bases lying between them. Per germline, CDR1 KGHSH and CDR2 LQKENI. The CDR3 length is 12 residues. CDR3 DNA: TGTGCCAGCTCACCACCGGGGGGCGAGCAGTACTTC. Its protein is CASSPPGGEQYF. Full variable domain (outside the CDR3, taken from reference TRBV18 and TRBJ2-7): NAGVMQNPRHLVRRRGQEARLRCSPMKGHSHVYWYRQLPEEGLKFMVYLQKENIIDESGMPKERFSAEFPKEGPSILRIQQVVRGDSAAYFCASSPPGGEQYFGPGTRLTVT.

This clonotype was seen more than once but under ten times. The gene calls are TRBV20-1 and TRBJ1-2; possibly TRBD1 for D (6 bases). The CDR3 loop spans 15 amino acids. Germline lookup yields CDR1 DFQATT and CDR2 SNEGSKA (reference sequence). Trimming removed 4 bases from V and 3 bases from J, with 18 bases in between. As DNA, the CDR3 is TGCAGTGCTAAAAGGGGGGCGAACCTTGACTATGGCTACACCTTC. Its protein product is CSAKRGANLDYGYTF.

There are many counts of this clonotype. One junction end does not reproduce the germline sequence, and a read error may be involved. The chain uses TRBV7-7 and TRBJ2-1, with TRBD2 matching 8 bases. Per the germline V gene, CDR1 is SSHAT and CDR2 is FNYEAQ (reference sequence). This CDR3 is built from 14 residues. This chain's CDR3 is CASSSRGDINEQFF. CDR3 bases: TGTGCTAGCAGCTCGCGGGGGGACATCAATGAGCAGTTCTTC.

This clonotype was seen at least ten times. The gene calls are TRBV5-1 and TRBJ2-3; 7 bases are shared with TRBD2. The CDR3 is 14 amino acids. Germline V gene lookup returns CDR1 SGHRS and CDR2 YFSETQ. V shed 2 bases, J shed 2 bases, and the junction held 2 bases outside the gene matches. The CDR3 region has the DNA TGCGCCAGCAGCTTTGGGGGGGTCACAGATACGCAGTATTTT. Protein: CASSFGGVTDTQYF.

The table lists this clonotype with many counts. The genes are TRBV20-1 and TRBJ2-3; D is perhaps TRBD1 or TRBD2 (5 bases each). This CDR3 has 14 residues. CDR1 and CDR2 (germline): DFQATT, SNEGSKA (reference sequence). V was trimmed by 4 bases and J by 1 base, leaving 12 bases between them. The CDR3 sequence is CSAIGDVGTDTQYF. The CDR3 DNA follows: TGCAGTGCTATCGGGGACGTGGGCACAGATACGCAGTATTTT.

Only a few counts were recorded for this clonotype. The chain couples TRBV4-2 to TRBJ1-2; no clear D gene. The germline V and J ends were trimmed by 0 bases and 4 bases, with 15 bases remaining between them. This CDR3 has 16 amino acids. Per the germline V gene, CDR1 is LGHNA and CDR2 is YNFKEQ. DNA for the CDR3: TGTGCCAGCAGCCAAGATACCTCTGCGGCAGGCTATGGCTACACCTTC. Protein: CASSQDTSAAGYGYTF.

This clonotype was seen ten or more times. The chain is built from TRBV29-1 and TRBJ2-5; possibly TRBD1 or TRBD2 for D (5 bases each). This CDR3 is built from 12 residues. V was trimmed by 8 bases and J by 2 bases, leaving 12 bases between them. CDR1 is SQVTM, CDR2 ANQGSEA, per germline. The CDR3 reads CSWSGGQETQYF. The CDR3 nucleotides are TGCAGCTGGTCTGGGGGTCAAGAGACCCAGTACTTC.

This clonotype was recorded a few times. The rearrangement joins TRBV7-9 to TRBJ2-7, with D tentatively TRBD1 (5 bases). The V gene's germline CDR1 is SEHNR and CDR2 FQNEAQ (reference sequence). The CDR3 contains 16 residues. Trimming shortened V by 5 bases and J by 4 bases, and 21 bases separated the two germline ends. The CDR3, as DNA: TGTGCCAGCAGCGCCAAGACAGTGGGGAAAGAGTACGAGCAGTACTTC. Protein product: CASSAKTVGKEYEQYF. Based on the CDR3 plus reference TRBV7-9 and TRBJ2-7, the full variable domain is DTGVSQNPRHKITKRGQNVTFRCDPISEHNRLYWYRQTLGQGPEFLTYFQNEAQLEKSRLLSDRFSAERPKGSFSTLEIQRTEQGDSAMYLCASSAKTVGKEYEQYFGPGTRLTVT.

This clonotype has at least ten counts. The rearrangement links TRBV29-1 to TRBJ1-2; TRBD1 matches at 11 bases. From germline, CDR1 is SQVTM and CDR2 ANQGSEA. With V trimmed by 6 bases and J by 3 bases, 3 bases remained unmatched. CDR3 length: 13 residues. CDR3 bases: TGCAGCGTGAGGACAGGGGGCGACTATGGCTACACCTTC. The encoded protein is CSVRTGGDYGYTF.

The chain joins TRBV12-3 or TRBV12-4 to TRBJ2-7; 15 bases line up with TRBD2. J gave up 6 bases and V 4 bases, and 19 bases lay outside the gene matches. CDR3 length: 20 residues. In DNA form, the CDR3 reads TGTGCCAGCAGTTACCTCGTCCCGGGACTAGCGGGGGGCCGTCAAGTCGAGCAGTACTTC. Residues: CASSYLVPGLAGGRQVEQYF.

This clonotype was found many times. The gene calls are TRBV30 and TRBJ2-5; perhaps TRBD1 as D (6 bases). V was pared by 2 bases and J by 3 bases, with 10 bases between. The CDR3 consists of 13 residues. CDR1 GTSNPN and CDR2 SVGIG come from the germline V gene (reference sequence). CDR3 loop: CAWSPPGEETQYF. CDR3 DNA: TGTGCCTGGAGTCCGCCAGGGGAAGAGACCCAGTACTTC.

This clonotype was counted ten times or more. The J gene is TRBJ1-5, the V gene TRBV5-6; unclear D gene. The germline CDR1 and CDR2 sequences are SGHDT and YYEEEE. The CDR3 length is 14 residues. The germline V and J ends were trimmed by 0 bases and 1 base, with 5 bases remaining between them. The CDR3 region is CASSLAGSNQPQHF. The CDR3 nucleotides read TGTGCCAGCAGCTTGGCTGGGAGCAATCAGCCCCAGCATTTT.

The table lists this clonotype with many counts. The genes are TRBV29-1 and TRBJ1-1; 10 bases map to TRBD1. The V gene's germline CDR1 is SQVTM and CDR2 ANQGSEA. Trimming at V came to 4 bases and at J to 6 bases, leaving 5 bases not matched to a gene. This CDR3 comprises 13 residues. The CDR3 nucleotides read TGCAGCGTTGTAAGGACAGGGGGTGCTGAAGCTTTCTTT. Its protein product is CSVVRTGGAEAFF.

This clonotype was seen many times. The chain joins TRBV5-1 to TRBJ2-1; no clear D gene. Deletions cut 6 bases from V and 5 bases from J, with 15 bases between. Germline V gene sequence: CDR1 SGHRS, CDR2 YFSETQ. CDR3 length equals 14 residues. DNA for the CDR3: TGCGCCAGCATCCCAGGACGGAGTAACAATGAGCAGTTCTTC. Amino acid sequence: CASIPGRSNNEQFF.

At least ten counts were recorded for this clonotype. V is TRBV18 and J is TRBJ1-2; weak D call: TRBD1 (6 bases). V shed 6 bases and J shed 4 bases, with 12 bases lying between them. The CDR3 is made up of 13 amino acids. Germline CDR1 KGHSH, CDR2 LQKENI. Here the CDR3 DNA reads TGTGCCAGCTCCCCAGGACAGATCTATGGCTACACCTTC. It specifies CASSPGQIYGYTF.

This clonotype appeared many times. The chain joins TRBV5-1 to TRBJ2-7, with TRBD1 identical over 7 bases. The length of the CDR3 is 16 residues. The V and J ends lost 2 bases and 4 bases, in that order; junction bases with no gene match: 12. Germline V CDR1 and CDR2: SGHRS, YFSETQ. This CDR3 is CASSFAGTANSYEQYF. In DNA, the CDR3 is TGCGCCAGCAGCTTCGCCGGGACAGCAAATAGTTACGAGCAGTACTTC.

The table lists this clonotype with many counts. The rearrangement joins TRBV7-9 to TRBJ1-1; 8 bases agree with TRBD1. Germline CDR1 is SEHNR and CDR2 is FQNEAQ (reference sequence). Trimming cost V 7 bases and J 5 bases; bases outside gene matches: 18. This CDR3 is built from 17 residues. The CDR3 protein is CASTSQMGSGGGTEAFF. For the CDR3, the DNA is TGTGCCAGCACCTCCCAGATGGGTTCAGGGGGCGGGACTGAAGCTTTCTTT.

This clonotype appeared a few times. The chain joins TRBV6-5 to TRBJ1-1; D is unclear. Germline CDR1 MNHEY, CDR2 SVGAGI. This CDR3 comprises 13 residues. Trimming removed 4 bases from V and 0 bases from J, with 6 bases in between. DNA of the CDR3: TGTGCCAGCAGTTTCATATTGAACACTGAAGCTTTCTTT. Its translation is CASSFILNTEAFF.

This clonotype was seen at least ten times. CDR3 sequence reads: CSGRNSYEQYF. As DNA, the CDR3 is TGCAGCGGAAGGAACAGCTACGAGCAGTACTTC. The chain employs TRBV29-1 and TRBJ2-7; D call uncertain. The CDR3 is made up of 11 amino acids. Germline V gene lookup returns CDR1 SQVTM and CDR2 ANQGSEA. Trimming removed 7 bases from V and 3 bases from J, with 10 bases in between.

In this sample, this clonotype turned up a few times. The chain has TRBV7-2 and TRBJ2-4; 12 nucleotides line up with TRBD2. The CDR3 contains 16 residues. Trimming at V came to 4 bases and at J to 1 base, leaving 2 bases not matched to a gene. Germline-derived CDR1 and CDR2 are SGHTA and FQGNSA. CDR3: CASSSTSGGAKNIQYF. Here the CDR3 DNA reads TGTGCCAGCAGCTCAACTAGCGGGGGGGCCAAAAACATTCAGTACTTC.

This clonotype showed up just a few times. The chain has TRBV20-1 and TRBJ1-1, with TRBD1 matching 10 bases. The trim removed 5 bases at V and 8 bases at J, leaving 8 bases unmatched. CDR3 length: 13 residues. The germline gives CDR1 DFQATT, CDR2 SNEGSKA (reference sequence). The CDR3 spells CSALPTDRGEAFF. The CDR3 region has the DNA TGCAGTGCTCTTCCAACGGACAGGGGGGAAGCTTTCTTT.

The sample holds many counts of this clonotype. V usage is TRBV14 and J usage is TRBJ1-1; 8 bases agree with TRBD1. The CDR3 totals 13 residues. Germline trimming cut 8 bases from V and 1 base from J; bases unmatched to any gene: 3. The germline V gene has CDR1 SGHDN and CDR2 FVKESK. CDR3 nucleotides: TGTGCCAGCTTTGGACAGGGGAACACTGAAGCTTTCTTT. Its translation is CASFGQGNTEAFF.

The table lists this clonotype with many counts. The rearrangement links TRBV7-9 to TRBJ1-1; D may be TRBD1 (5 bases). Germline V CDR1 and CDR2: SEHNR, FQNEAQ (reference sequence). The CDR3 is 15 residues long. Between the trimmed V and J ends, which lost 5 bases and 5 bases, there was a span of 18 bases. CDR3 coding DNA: TGTGCCAGCAGCCCCGCTTTGGGGGGAGGAACTGAAGCTTTCTTT. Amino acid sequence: CASSPALGGGTEAFF.

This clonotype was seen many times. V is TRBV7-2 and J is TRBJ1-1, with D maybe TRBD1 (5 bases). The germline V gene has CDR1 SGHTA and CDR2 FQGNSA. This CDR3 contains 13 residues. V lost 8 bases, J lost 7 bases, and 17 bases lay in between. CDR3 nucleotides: TGTGCCAGCTCCCAGGGTCAGTTTGGTGAAGCTTTCTTT. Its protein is CASSQGQFGEAFF.

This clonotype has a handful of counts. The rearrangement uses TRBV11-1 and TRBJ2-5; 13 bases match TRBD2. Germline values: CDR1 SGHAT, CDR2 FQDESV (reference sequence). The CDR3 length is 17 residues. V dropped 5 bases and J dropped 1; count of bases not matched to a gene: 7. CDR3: CASSGWTSGGPQETQYF. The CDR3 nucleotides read TGTGCCAGCAGCGGGTGGACTAGCGGGGGTCCCCAAGAGACCCAGTACTTC.

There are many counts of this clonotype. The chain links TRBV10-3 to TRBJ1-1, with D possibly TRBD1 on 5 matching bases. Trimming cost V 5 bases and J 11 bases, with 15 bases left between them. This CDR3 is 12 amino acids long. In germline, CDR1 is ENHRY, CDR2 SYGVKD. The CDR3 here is CAISRDSDSAFF. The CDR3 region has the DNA TGTGCCATCAGTCGGGACTCAGATAGTGCTTTCTTT.

The CDR3 reads CSARRDVLSPLHF. The DNA of the CDR3 is TGCAGTGCTAGGCGGGACGTCCTTTCACCCCTCCACTTT. The chain uses TRBV20-1 and TRBJ1-6; D is perhaps TRBD1 (5 bases). Germline CDR1 reads DFQATT; CDR2 reads SNEGSKA (reference sequence). V was cut by 3 bases and J by 9 bases, with 12 bases left in between. The CDR3 consists of 13 residues.

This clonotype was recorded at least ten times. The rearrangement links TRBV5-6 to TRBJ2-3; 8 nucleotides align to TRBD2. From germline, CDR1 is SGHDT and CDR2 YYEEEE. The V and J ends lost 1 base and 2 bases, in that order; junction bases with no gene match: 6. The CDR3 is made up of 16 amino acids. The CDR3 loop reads CASSLRLAGYTDTQYF. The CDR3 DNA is TGTGCCAGCAGCTTGCGGCTAGCGGGCTACACAGATACGCAGTATTTT.

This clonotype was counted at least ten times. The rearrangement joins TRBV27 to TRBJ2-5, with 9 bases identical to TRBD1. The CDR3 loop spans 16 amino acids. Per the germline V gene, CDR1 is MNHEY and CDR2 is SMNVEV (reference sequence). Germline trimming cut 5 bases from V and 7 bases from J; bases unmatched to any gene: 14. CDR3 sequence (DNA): TGTGCCAGCAGTGTTCGGAGTGGCGGGGGACAGGGGACCCAGTACTTC. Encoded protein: CASSVRSGGGQGTQYF.